The 25 T cell receptor beta chains below come from one sample, sequenced in a study of naive and memory T cell subsets. Four PCR rounds used nested alpha and beta constant region primers plus the SP2 primer. Using its own MiXCR run on the 5' RACE reads, TCRdb lists one record per CDR3 protein. The sample lists tens of thousands of distinct CDR3 sequences, about 7% occurring once. An oligonucleotide containing a UMI was ligated to the 3' end of TCR cDNA. These TCRs come from a male donor in good health.

There are a few counts of this clonotype. The chain employs TRBV20-1 and TRBJ2-1, with 15 bases fitting TRBD2. The CDR3 runs to 17 residues. CDR1 is DFQATT, CDR2 SNEGSKA, per germline (reference sequence). V shed 4 bases, J shed 6 bases, and the junction held 10 bases outside the gene matches. The CDR3 DNA reads TGCAGTGCTAATGGACTAGCGGGAGGGCCAGGATCCAATGAGCAGTTCTTC. Its translation is CSANGLAGGPGSNEQFF.

This clonotype appeared many times. The chain uses TRBV14 and TRBJ2-1; D is unclear. Germline loops: CDR1 SGHDN, CDR2 FVKESK. V dropped 0 bases and J dropped 9 bases, with 9 bases sitting between them. This CDR3 is built from 13 residues. CDR3 in amino acids: CASSQDLQVEQFF. The DNA for the CDR3 is TGTGCCAGCAGCCAAGATCTTCAGGTTGAGCAGTTCTTC.

The V and J genes are TRBV5-1 and TRBJ2-7, with D perhaps TRBD2 (6 bases). V lost 1 base to trimming and J lost 5 bases, with 13 bases between them. The V gene's germline CDR1 is SGHRS and CDR2 YFSETQ. This CDR3 spans 14 amino acids. As DNA, the CDR3 is TGCGCCAGCAGCTTGACGGGGGTCATCAACGAGCAGTACTTC. This gives the protein CASSLTGVINEQYF.

The CDR3 coding sequence is TGTGCCAGCAGTTTCAGGGGGTCCTCCTACGAGCAGTACTTC. Its protein product is CASSFRGSSYEQYF. The chain joins TRBV12-3 or TRBV12-4 to TRBJ2-7, with 7 bases identical to TRBD1. Trimming at V came to 3 bases and at J to 0 bases, leaving 2 bases not matched to a gene. CDR3 length equals 14 residues.

This clonotype was seen repeatedly, ten times or more. The gene calls are TRBV29-1 and TRBJ1-2; unclear D gene. The germline V and J ends were trimmed by 5 bases and 0 bases, with 7 bases remaining between them. Germline lookup yields CDR1 SQVTM and CDR2 ANQGSEA. This CDR3 spans 12 amino acids. CDR3 bases: TGCAGCGTTAGCCGCACTAACTATGGCTACACCTTC. Encoded protein: CSVSRTNYGYTF.

This clonotype was picked up a small number of times. The rearrangement uses TRBV6-6 and TRBJ2-7, with unresolved D. Germline CDR1 and CDR2: MNHNY and SVGAGI (reference sequence). The CDR3 consists of 14 residues. Trimming shortened V by 5 bases and J by 2 bases, and 13 bases separated the two germline ends. The CDR3 DNA reads TGTGCCAGCAGTCTTACGGGCCGTACCTACGAGCAGTACTTC. Amino acid sequence: CASSLTGRTYEQYF.

This chain uses TRBV5-1 with TRBJ2-5, with 7 bases that match TRBD1. J gave up 0 bases and V 5 bases, and 4 bases lay outside the gene matches. CDR1 SGHRS and CDR2 YFSETQ come from the germline V gene. The CDR3 has 14 residues. CDR3 sequence: CASRTGSYQETQYF. The DNA of the CDR3 is TGCGCCAGCAGGACAGGGTCCTACCAAGAGACCCAGTACTTC.

This clonotype was counted ten times or more. In DNA, the CDR3 is TGTGCCAGCAGTTTAGGAGCGGGGGGGAGCACAGATACGCAGTATTTT. Translating it yields CASSLGAGGSTDTQYF. This chain connects TRBV12-3 or TRBV12-4 to TRBJ2-3, with TRBD2 matching over 10 bases. The CDR3 spans 16 residues. V was pared by 1 base and J by 0 bases, with 1 base of the junction left unmatched.

The table lists this clonotype with many counts. This chain joins TRBV7-9 and TRBJ2-1; 12 bases line up with TRBD1. Unmatched junction bases numbered 8, after V lost 3 bases and J lost 14 bases. Germline-derived CDR1 and CDR2 are SEHNR and FQNEAQ (reference sequence). There are 14 residues in the CDR3. CDR3 sequence (DNA): TGTGCCAGCAGCTTGGGACAGGGGGCCGCTGGAAAGTTCTTC. Protein: CASSLGQGAAGKFF.

At least ten counts were recorded for this clonotype. The J gene is TRBJ2-4, the V gene TRBV7-8; TRBD2 matches 11 bases. The V gene end was trimmed by 1 base and the J gene end by 0 bases; junction bases not matched to a gene: 5. The CDR3 extends over 18 amino acids. Germline-derived CDR1 and CDR2 are SGHVS and FQNEAQ. The CDR3 sequence is CASSLGTSGRLAKNIQYF. In DNA form, the CDR3 reads TGTGCCAGCAGCTTAGGGACTAGCGGGCGACTAGCCAAAAACATTCAGTACTTC.

This clonotype was detected ten times or more. The chain employs TRBV6-5 and TRBJ2-7, with D hard to call. V lost 10 bases and J lost 3, with 10 bases in between. There are 11 residues in the CDR3. The germline V gene has CDR1 MNHEY and CDR2 SVGAGI. CDR3 in DNA: TGTGCCACCATTGAAAACTACGAGCAGTACTTC. Translation gives CATIENYEQYF.

Many counts were recorded for this clonotype. The gene calls are TRBV2 and TRBJ2-7; 8 nucleotides agree with TRBD1. The V gene end was trimmed by 3 bases and the J gene end by 2 bases; junction bases not matched to a gene: 3. Germline CDR1 SNHLY, CDR2 FYNNEI. The CDR3 has 14 residues. For the CDR3, the DNA is TGTGCCAGCAGTGAGGGACAGGCAACCTACGAGCAGTACTTC. Translation gives CASSEGQATYEQYF.

This clonotype was seen ten or more times. V and J are TRBV7-9 and TRBJ2-7; TRBD2 matches at 9 bases. The CDR3 runs to 15 residues. The junction had 11 bases not matched to a gene; V was cut back by 5 bases and J by 6 bases. Germline V lookup: CDR1 SEHNR, CDR2 FQNEAQ (reference sequence). CDR3 residues: CASSLRGSGSGEQYF. The CDR3 bases are TGTGCCAGCAGCCTGCGAGGTAGCGGGAGCGGCGAGCAGTACTTC.

The table lists this clonotype with a few counts. The V gene is TRBV15, the J gene TRBJ2-1, with D maybe TRBD2 (7 bases). In germline, CDR1 is LNHNV, CDR2 YYDKDF (reference sequence). Trimming cost V 0 bases and J 9 bases, with 18 bases left between them. This CDR3 is built from 16 residues. CDR3: CATSRDSRGGLSEQFF. CDR3 bases: TGTGCCACCAGCAGAGATTCGAGGGGGGGCCTTTCTGAGCAGTTCTTC.

The chain uses TRBV7-9 and TRBJ1-1, with 7 bases identical to TRBD1. V shed 3 bases, J shed 0 bases, and the junction held 7 bases outside the gene matches. The germline gives CDR1 SEHNR, CDR2 FQNEAQ (reference sequence). The CDR3 covers 16 residues. The CDR3 sequence: CASSFGTELMNTEAFF. Written as DNA, the CDR3 is TGTGCCAGCAGCTTCGGGACAGAGCTTATGAACACTGAAGCTTTCTTT. Together with reference TRBV7-9 and TRBJ1-1, the CDR3 gives the full variable domain: DTGVSQNPRHKITKRGQNVTFRCDPISEHNRLYWYRQTLGQGPEFLTYFQNEAQLEKSRLLSDRFSAERPKGSFSTLEIQRTEQGDSAMYLCASSFGTELMNTEAFFGQGTRLTVV.

The CDR3: CASSLGVWGLTPQHF. Written as DNA, the CDR3 is TGTGCCAGCAGCTTAGGGGTCTGGGGACTGACGCCCCAGCATTTT. The chain links TRBV7-2 to TRBJ1-5, with a tentative D call TRBD1 (5 bases). The CDR3 is 15 residues long. In germline, CDR1 is SGHTA, CDR2 FQGNSA. V was shortened by 1 base and J by 9 bases, with 16 bases between the two germline ends.

This chain connects TRBV27 to TRBJ2-3, with unresolved D. The germline CDR1 and CDR2 sequences are MNHEY and SMNVEV (reference sequence). V was trimmed by 4 bases and J by 4 bases, leaving 9 bases between them. The CDR3 runs 13 residues. The CDR3 here is CASSSWSSDTQYF. The CDR3 DNA is TGTGCCAGCAGTTCCTGGAGCTCAGATACGCAGTATTTT.

This clonotype was found a few times. The genes are TRBV25-1 and TRBJ2-2, with D possibly matching TRBD1 (6 bases). This CDR3 is 13 amino acids long. V lost 7 bases and J lost 1, with 7 bases in between. Germline loops: CDR1 MGHDK, CDR2 SYGVNS. The CDR3 nucleotides are TGTGCCAGCACCAGGGGGAACACCGGGGAGCTGTTTTTT. Its protein is CASTRGNTGELFF. Combining the CDR3 with reference TRBV25-1 and TRBJ2-2 gives the whole variable domain EADIYQTPRYLVIGTGKKITLECSQTMGHDKMYWYQQDPGMELHLIHYSYGVNSTEKGDLSSESTVSRIRTEHFPLTLESARPSHTSQYLCASTRGNTGELFFGEGSRLTVL.

The chain combines TRBV19 with TRBJ1-5; D call uncertain. The CDR3 covers 14 residues. V was trimmed by 3 bases and J by 4 bases, leaving 10 bases between them. The V gene's germline CDR1 is LNHDA and CDR2 SQIVND (reference sequence). Here the CDR3 reads CASSMLSLNQPQHF. The DNA of the CDR3 is TGTGCCAGTAGTATGCTATCCCTGAATCAGCCCCAGCATTTT.

This clonotype was observed a few times. This chain links TRBV2 with TRBJ1-2; D unresolved. Germline V CDR1 and CDR2: SNHLY, FYNNEI. There are 14 residues in the CDR3. With 8 bases removed from V and 0 bases from J, the gap between germline ends came to 13 bases. The DNA of the CDR3 is TGTGCCAGCCTACCGAGGGCTACTAACTATGGCTACACCTTC. Translated: CASLPRATNYGYTF.

This clonotype turned up a few times. The chain links TRBV11-2 to TRBJ2-1; no reliable D call. The CDR3 runs 12 residues. The V end was cut by 0 bases, the J end by 8 bases, with 5 bases between. From germline, CDR1 is SGHAT and CDR2 FQNNGV. CDR3 DNA sequence: TGTGCCAGCAGCTTAGATTTAGATGAGCAGTTCTTC. The encoded protein is CASSLDLDEQFF.

Ten or more counts support this clonotype. The chain recombines TRBV12-3 or TRBV12-4 with TRBJ2-7; perhaps TRBD2 as D (6 bases). This CDR3 region has 15 residues. Trimming cost V 2 bases and J 0 bases, with 11 bases left between them. The CDR3 DNA reads as TGTGCCAGCAGTTTACGACGGGGAGGCTCCTACGAGCAGTACTTC. Translating it yields CASSLRRGGSYEQYF.

The rearrangement links TRBV2 to TRBJ1-4, with unresolved D. CDR1 SNHLY and CDR2 FYNNEI come from the germline V gene. Deletions cut 10 bases from V and 4 bases from J, with 13 bases between. The CDR3 is made up of 13 amino acids. The CDR3 here is CATGDRFNEKLFF. CDR3 DNA: TGTGCCACCGGGGATCGGTTTAATGAAAAACTGTTTTTT. Combining the CDR3 with reference TRBV2 and TRBJ1-4 gives the whole variable domain EPEVTQTPSHQVTQMGQEVILRCVPISNHLYFYWYRQILGQKVEFLVSFYNNEISEKSEIFDDQFSVERPDGSNFTLKIRSTKLEDSAMYFCATGDRFNEKLFFGSGTQLSVL.

This clonotype was detected a few times. The gene calls are TRBV7-4 and TRBJ2-7; 9 nucleotides line up with TRBD2. V dropped 1 base and J dropped 5; count of bases not matched to a gene: 9. CDR1 is SGHVT and CDR2 is SQSDAQ in the germline V gene. This CDR3 spans 16 amino acids. The CDR3 sequence: CASSLEWGREGHEQYF. CDR3 in DNA: TGTGCCAGCAGCTTAGAATGGGGGCGGGAGGGCCACGAGCAGTACTTC.

The chain uses TRBV21-1 and TRBJ1-2; no DNA check was done on the table's D call, TRBD1. TRBV21-1 is tagged as a pseudogene. The CDR3 loop spans 14 amino acids. CDR3 nucleotide sequence: TGTGCCAGCAGCACGAGACAGGGACTCTATGGCTACACCTTC. Protein: CASSTRQGLYGYTF.